The entry that follows covers one T cell receptor (beta chain) sequence. Its antigen is as yet unknown. The sample is drawn from a study of PD-1 blockade in classical Hodgkin lymphoma. General study results and limits: Patients newly diagnosed and complete responders had comparable baseline diversity.

In every patient, relapse followed autologous stem cell transplantation, while exposure to brentuximab vedotin differed. V lost 2 bases and J lost 5; bases outside the gene matches: 4. The CDR3 has 15 amino acids. Germline V gives CDR1 SGHRS, CDR2 YFSETQ. Using immunoSEQ multiplex PCR, the repertoire was profiled, and TCRdb retains in-frame clones only, with some absent. The table has fewer than 30,000 clones, approximately 87% seen once. This receptor was taken from a human donor with classical Hodgkin lymphoma. The sample consisted of peripheral blood mononuclear cells (PBMCs), taken before the second cycle of nivolumab. This rearrangement joins TRBV5-1 to TRBJ1-6; TRBD1 agrees at 7 bases. This CDR3 reads CASSLGTADNSPLHF. The CDR3 bases are TGCGCCAGCAGCTTAGGGACAGCCGATAATTCACCCCTCCACTTT.